The clone carrying this T cell receptor beta chain was seen only a few times. Its antigen is not identified. The repertoire was sequenced with immunoSEQ multiplex PCR; TCRdb's copy has only in-frame clones and lacks some. The sample gives approximately 18,000 clones, around 78% of which show up once; under 30% is in the top ten. V lost 0 bases to trimming and J lost 2 bases, with 5 bases between them. In germline, CDR1 is SGHTA, CDR2 FQGNSA. The CDR3 covers 13 residues. This entry comes from a study of OX40 agonist ivuxolimab in advanced cancers. Overall study context: Prior checkpoint blockade (anti-PD-1, anti-PD-L1 or anti-CTLA-4) was permitted; less than 45% had it.

Study conclusions and caveats: The CD4+ and CD8+ T cells in the blood had expanded clonally by week 6 at 0.1 to 3.0 mg/kg. Expansion of clones was among the lowest in partial responders at 0.1-3.0 mg/kg.

This receptor was obtained from an adult with an advanced solid tumor such as melanoma, head and neck, liver or kidney cancer. The sequencing used CD4+ or CD8+ T cells sorted from blood, collected in a trial of the OX40 agonist ivuxolimab. The rearrangement links TRBV7-2 to TRBJ2-7, with D tentatively TRBD2 (5 bases). The chain's CDR3 is CASSLAGTYEQYF. The DNA for the CDR3 is TGTGCCAGCAGCTTAGCCGGGACCTACGAGCAGTACTTC.